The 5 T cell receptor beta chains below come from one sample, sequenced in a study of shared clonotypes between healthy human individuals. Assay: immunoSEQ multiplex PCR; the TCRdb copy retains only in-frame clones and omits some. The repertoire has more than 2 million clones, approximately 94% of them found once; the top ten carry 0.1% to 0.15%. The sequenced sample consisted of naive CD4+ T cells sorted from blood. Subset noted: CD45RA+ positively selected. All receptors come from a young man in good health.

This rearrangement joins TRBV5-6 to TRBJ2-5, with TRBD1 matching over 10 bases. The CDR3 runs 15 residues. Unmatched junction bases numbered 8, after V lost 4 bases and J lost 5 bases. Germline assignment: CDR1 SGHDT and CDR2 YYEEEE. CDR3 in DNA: TGTGCCAGCAGCCTAGGGACAGGGGTTACGGAGACCCAGTACTTC. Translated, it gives CASSLGTGVTETQYF.

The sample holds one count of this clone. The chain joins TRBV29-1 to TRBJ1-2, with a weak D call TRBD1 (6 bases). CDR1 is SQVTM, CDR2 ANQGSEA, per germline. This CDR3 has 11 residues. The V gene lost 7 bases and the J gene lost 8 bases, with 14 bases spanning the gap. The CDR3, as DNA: TGCAGCGAGGGGGGGGCCGGAGGCTACACCTTC. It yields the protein CSEGGAGGYTF.

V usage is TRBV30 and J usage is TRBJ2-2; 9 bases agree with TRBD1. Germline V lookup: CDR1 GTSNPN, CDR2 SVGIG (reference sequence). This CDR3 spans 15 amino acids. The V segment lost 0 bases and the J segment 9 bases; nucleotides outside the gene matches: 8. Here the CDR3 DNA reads TGTGCCTGGAGTGTAGGTTACAGGGGGCTCCGGGAGCTGTTTTTT. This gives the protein CAWSVGYRGLRELFF.

The CDR3 loop is CAWSAASGGSTDTQYF. DNA for the CDR3: TGTGCCTGGAGTGCGGCTTCAGGGGGCAGCACAGATACGCAGTATTTT. The chain uses TRBV30 and TRBJ2-3, with 8 bases that match TRBD1. This CDR3 spans 16 amino acids. V lost 1 base, J lost 0 bases, and 6 bases stayed unmatched. The V gene's germline CDR1 is GTSNPN and CDR2 SVGIG (reference sequence).

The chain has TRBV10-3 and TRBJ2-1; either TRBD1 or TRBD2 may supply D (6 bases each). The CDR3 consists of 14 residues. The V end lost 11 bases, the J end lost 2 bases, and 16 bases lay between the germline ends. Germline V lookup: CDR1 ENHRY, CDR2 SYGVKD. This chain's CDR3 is CAVTRGATYNEQFF. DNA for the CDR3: TGTGCCGTTACAAGGGGGGCGACCTACAATGAGCAGTTCTTC.